Following are 27 T cell receptor beta chains from one sample sequenced in a study of glioma-infiltrating T cells after dendritic cell vaccination. Sequencing used immunoSEQ multiplex PCR; TCRdb keeps in-frame clones, though not all of them. The table has about 96,000 clones, around three quarters seen once; the top ten hold around 6%. Here the sequenced sample was blood, taken before dendritic cell vaccination. These receptors were collected from a human donor with glioblastoma.

The chain carries TRBV6-1 and TRBJ2-7; D perhaps matches TRBD2 (6 bases). Germline V gene sequence: CDR1 MNHNS, CDR2 SASEGT. Trimming shortened V by 3 bases and J by 3 bases, and 12 bases separated the two germline ends. The CDR3 has 14 amino acids. The CDR3 coding sequence is TGTGCCAGCAGTGAGGATCCGCGGGACTACGAGCAGTACTTC. This sequence encodes CASSEDPRDYEQYF.

CDR3 loop: CASSQERVRGVGEQYF. Written as DNA, the CDR3 is TGTGCCAGCAGCCAAGAAAGGGTCAGGGGGGTAGGCGAGCAGTACTTC. This chain joins TRBV14 and TRBJ2-7, with a tentative D call TRBD1 (7 bases). The CDR3 runs 16 residues. V lost 0 bases and J lost 6, with 18 bases in between. Germline-derived CDR1 and CDR2 are SGHDN and FVKESK.

The chain links TRBV5-1 to TRBJ2-3; 11 bases agree with TRBD2. Losses at the gene ends were 0 bases for V and 3 bases for J; bases not matched to a gene: 3. In germline, CDR1 is SGHRS, CDR2 YFSETQ. The CDR3 is made up of 16 amino acids. The CDR3 spells CASSLGASGGTDTQYF. Written as DNA, the CDR3 is TGCGCCAGCAGCTTGGGGGCTAGCGGGGGGACAGATACGCAGTATTTT.

The J gene is TRBJ2-1, the V gene TRBV9, with TRBD2 matching 10 bases. V was pared by 0 bases and J by 8 bases, with 20 bases of the junction left unmatched. Germline V lookup: CDR1 SGDLS, CDR2 YYNGEE. This CDR3 spans 20 amino acids. The CDR3 nucleotides read TGTGCCAGCAGCGTAGAGGGGTTTTCTAGCGGGGGACCCCTTGAAGATGAGCAGTTCTTC. This sequence encodes CASSVEGFSSGGPLEDEQFF. Filled out from reference TRBV9 and TRBJ2-1, the complete variable domain reads DSGVTQTPKHLITATGQRVTLRCSPRSGDLSVYWYQQSLDQGLQFLIQYYNGEERAKGNILERFSAQQFPDLHSELNLSSLELGDSALYFCASSVEGFSSGGPLEDEQFFGPGTRLTVL.

V is TRBV30 and J is TRBJ2-5; D possibly corresponds to TRBD1 (5 bases). The DNA end lines up better with TRBJ2-7; the J call may be wrong. The CDR3 is 14 residues long. CDR1 and CDR2 (germline): GTSNPN, SVGIG (reference sequence). Here the CDR3 DNA reads TGTGCCTGGTCTAGGGTACCGGACAACTACGAGCAGTACTTC. This translates into CAWSRVPDNYEQYF.

V gene TRBV4-2 combines with J gene TRBJ1-1, with a possible D match to TRBD1 (5 bases). Trimming stripped 4 bases from V and 0 bases from J, with 21 bases between. Per the germline V gene, CDR1 is LGHNA and CDR2 is YNFKEQ. The CDR3 contains 18 residues. The CDR3, as DNA: TGTGCCAGCAGCCTAATCCAGGGAACAACACTCCTGAACACTGAAGCTTTCTTT. Amino acids: CASSLIQGTTLLNTEAFF.

This chain connects TRBV6-5 to TRBJ1-1; D ambiguous. CDR3 length: 15 residues. The V gene lost 6 bases and the J gene lost 0 bases, with 14 bases spanning the gap. The V gene's germline CDR1 is MNHEY and CDR2 SVGAGI. The CDR3 sequence: CASSPTPTVNTEAFF. The CDR3 bases are TGTGCCAGCAGCCCTACGCCCACAGTGAACACTGAAGCTTTCTTT.

The chain recombines TRBV2 with TRBJ2-1; TRBD2 aligns across 11 bases. Germline V gives CDR1 SNHLY, CDR2 FYNNEI. There are 15 residues in the CDR3. After removal of 4 bases from V and 5 bases from J, the junction contained 4 bases not matched to a gene. CDR3 in amino acids: CASSVLAGVNNEQFF. In DNA form, the CDR3 reads TGTGCCAGCAGTGTACTAGCGGGAGTAAACAATGAGCAGTTCTTC.

The genes are TRBV19 and TRBJ1-2; 9 bases are shared with TRBD1. J lost 4 bases, V lost 11 bases, and 11 bases had no gene match. The CDR3 totals 14 residues. Germline CDR1 reads LNHDA; CDR2 reads SQIVND (reference sequence). CDR3 sequence reads: CASFRGQGSYGYTF. As DNA, the CDR3 is TGTGCCTCCTTCAGGGGACAGGGATCCTATGGCTACACCTTC. Full variable domain (rest looked up from reference TRBV19 and TRBJ1-2): DGGITQSPKYLFRKEGQNVTLSCEQNLNHDAMYWYRQDPGQGLRLIYYSQIVNDFQKGDIAEGYSVSREKKESFPLTVTSAQKNPTAFYLCASFRGQGSYGYTFGSGTRLTVV.

This chain connects TRBV6-6 to TRBJ2-7; 8 nucleotides agree with TRBD2. This CDR3 is built from 12 residues. V trimming: 6 bases; J trimming: 6 bases; junction bases outside the gene matches: 4. Per germline, CDR1 MNHNY and CDR2 SVGAGI (reference sequence). The CDR3 protein is CASSLGLGEQYF. CDR3 sequence (DNA): TGTGCCAGCAGCCTGGGACTAGGCGAGCAGTACTTC.

Concerning this clone itself: Additional DNA sequences in this sample encode the identical CDR3. The rearrangement uses TRBV5-1 and TRBJ1-1; TRBD1 aligns across 9 bases. The CDR3 has 15 amino acids. Germline V gene data show CDR1 as SGHRS and CDR2 as YFSETQ. J was trimmed by 1 base and V by 4 bases; bases with no gene match: 5. CDR3 DNA: TGCGCCAGCAGCCCAGGACAGGGGCCGAACACTGAAGCTTTCTTT. This gives the protein CASSPGQGPNTEAFF.

The V gene is TRBV5-1, the J gene TRBJ2-5; 10 nucleotides align to TRBD1. With V trimmed by 2 bases and J by 5 bases, 6 bases remained unmatched. Germline V lookup: CDR1 SGHRS, CDR2 YFSETQ. The CDR3 spans 15 residues. The CDR3 region has the DNA TGCGCCAGCAGCTTTGGGACAGGGGAGTGGGAGACCCAGTACTTC. It encodes CASSFGTGEWETQYF.

Comment on this clone: The junction departs from the called germline gene at one end, perhaps through a read error. The CDR3: CASSFASQGIAHF. The CDR3 DNA reads as TGTGCCAGCAGCTTCGCTTCTCAGGGGATAGCGCATTTT. The chain has TRBV5-4 and TRBJ1-3, with a weak D call TRBD1 (6 bases). From germline, CDR1 is SGHNT and CDR2 YYREEE (reference sequence). The CDR3 has 13 residues.

V is TRBV27 and J is TRBJ2-3; D not resolved. From germline, CDR1 is MNHEY and CDR2 SMNVEV (reference sequence). V was clipped by 6 bases and J by 2 bases, with 18 bases between them. The CDR3 consists of 16 residues. CDR3 loop: CASSSRGAPFTDTQYF. CDR3 nucleotides: TGTGCCAGCAGCTCCCGAGGAGCGCCTTTCACAGATACGCAGTATTTT.

The J gene is TRBJ2-7, the V gene TRBV2, with D unresolved. Trimming removed 4 bases from V and 3 bases from J, with 4 bases in between. Germline assignment: CDR1 SNHLY and CDR2 FYNNEI. This CDR3 comprises 11 residues. This chain's CDR3 is CASSAVYEQYF. CDR3 sequence (DNA): TGTGCCAGCAGTGCCGTCTACGAGCAGTACTTC.

For this clone: The same CDR3 also results from other DNA sequences found in this sample. The chain uses TRBV5-1 and TRBJ1-1; 7 nucleotides agree with TRBD1. CDR1 SGHRS and CDR2 YFSETQ come from the germline V gene. V shed 2 bases and J 1 base; nucleotides not matched to a gene: 5. The CDR3 loop spans 15 amino acids. CDR3 in amino acids: CASSFSGQENTEAFF. The DNA for the CDR3 is TGCGCCAGCAGCTTCTCAGGACAGGAGAACACTGAAGCTTTCTTT.

J is TRBJ2-1 and V is TRBV9; D not resolved. V lost 4 bases to trimming and J lost 7 bases, with 12 bases between them. CDR3 length: 13 residues. Germline CDR1 reads SGDLS; CDR2 reads YYNGEE. The DNA of the CDR3 is TGTGCCAGCAGCCACGCTAGTGAAAATGAGCAGTTCTTC. This translates into CASSHASENEQFF.

For this clone: Its ends do not fully match the called genes, so a read error is possible. This sequence joins TRBV15 and TRBJ1-1, with D unresolved. The CDR3 loop spans 15 amino acids. From germline, CDR1 is LNHNV and CDR2 YYDKDF (reference sequence). The CDR3 sequence is CATNRDPGMNTEAFF. Here the CDR3 DNA reads TGTGCCACCAACAGAGATCCGGGAATGAACACTGAAGCTTTCTTT.

The genes are TRBV13 and TRBJ2-5; 7 nucleotides align to TRBD2. This CDR3 comprises 17 residues. J lost 2 bases, V lost 0 bases, and 9 bases had no gene match. Germline CDR1 PRHDT, CDR2 FYEKMQ (reference sequence). The chain's CDR3 is CASSLGTGGWRQETQYF. The DNA of the CDR3 is TGTGCCAGCAGCTTAGGCACGGGGGGTTGGCGTCAAGAGACCCAGTACTTC.

This sequence joins TRBV21-1 and TRBJ2-7; the D call in the table, TRBD2, was not verified against the DNA. TRBV21-1 is an annotated pseudogene. The length of the CDR3 is 14 residues. The CDR3 spells CASIGLYNTYEQYF. The CDR3 bases are TGTGCCAGCATCGGACTATATAATACCTACGAGCAGTACTTC.

The chain uses TRBV30 and TRBJ1-5; 8 positions agree with TRBD1. The CDR3 is made up of 17 amino acids. Trimming removed 0 bases from V and 6 bases from J; junction bases left unmatched: 13. Per germline, CDR1 GTSNPN and CDR2 SVGIG (reference sequence). The CDR3 DNA is TGTGCCTGGAGTGTGGACAGGGTGCCTTCTCGTCTTCAGCCCCAGCATTTT. It specifies CAWSVDRVPSRLQPQHF.

A few counts support this clone. J is TRBJ2-7 and V is TRBV5-1; 11 nucleotides line up with TRBD2. From germline, CDR1 is SGHRS and CDR2 YFSETQ. The CDR3 loop spans 15 amino acids. Germline trimming cut 0 bases from V and 4 bases from J; bases unmatched to any gene: 3. CDR3 DNA: TGCGCCAGCAGCTTGGGGTCTAGCGGGGGGTACGAGCAGTACTTC. Translation gives CASSLGSSGGYEQYF.

V and J are TRBV6-1 and TRBJ1-2, with D perhaps TRBD1 (5 bases). The CDR3 runs to 14 residues. V dropped 8 bases and J dropped 5 bases, with 18 bases sitting between them. From germline, CDR1 is MNHNS and CDR2 SASEGT. The CDR3 loop reads CASQPIGAGYGYTF. DNA of the CDR3: TGTGCCAGCCAACCCATTGGGGCAGGGTATGGCTACACCTTC.

The chain is built from TRBV9 and TRBJ2-3, with 8 nucleotides matching TRBD2. The germline V gene encodes CDR1 SGDLS and CDR2 YYNGEE. The CDR3 is 16 residues long. J was trimmed by 4 bases and V by 4 bases; bases with no gene match: 11. CDR3 in DNA: TGTGCCAGCAGCCTCGGGGGGGTGGGGTTCGCAGATACGCAGTATTTT. Protein product: CASSLGGVGFADTQYF.

The chain links TRBV5-6 to TRBJ2-5; D uncertain. The germline gives CDR1 SGHDT, CDR2 YYEEEE. The CDR3 is 13 amino acids. Trimming shortened V by 0 bases and J by 7 bases, and 10 bases separated the two germline ends. CDR3 sequence: CASSLGAVGTQYF. The CDR3 coding sequence is TGTGCCAGCAGCTTGGGGGCCGTGGGGACCCAGTACTTC.

By share, this clone counts as large (0.1 to 1%). The rearrangement links TRBV6-5 to TRBJ1-5; weak D call: TRBD1 (5 bases). The CDR3 covers 14 residues. The germline CDR1 and CDR2 sequences are MNHEY and SVGAGI. Trimming removed 2 bases from V and 6 bases from J, with 11 bases in between. The CDR3 here is CASSYRQGGQPQHF. The DNA of the CDR3 is TGTGCCAGCAGTTACCGGCAGGGAGGTCAGCCCCAGCATTTT.

The V gene is TRBV19, the J gene TRBJ1-2, with 8 nucleotides matching TRBD1. The CDR3 is 14 residues long. Germline assignment: CDR1 LNHDA and CDR2 SQIVND (reference sequence). V lost 5 bases to trimming and J lost 7 bases; unmatched junction nucleotides: 9. CDR3 in amino acids: CASSLLDRASGYTF. The CDR3 DNA follows: TGTGCCAGTAGTCTTTTGGACAGGGCGAGTGGCTACACCTTC.